This record concerns one T cell receptor (beta chain) sequence. This entry belongs to a study of shared clonotypes between healthy human individuals. The V gene end was trimmed by 7 bases and the J gene end by 3 bases; junction bases not matched to a gene: 7. CDR3 length equals 14 residues. Germline loops: CDR1 MDHEN, CDR2 SYDVKM. Several immunoSEQ plates received, in even portions, the genomic DNA of each subset. The protocol was immunoSEQ multiplex PCR, while the TCRdb copy is restricted to in-frame clones and leaves out a portion. The table lists about 2.5 million clones, less than 95% of them singletons.

Sequencing was carried out using naive CD4+ T cells from PBMCs. Noted subset: CD45RA+ positively selected. The chain combines TRBV28 with TRBJ1-2; 8 positions match TRBD1. This receptor was taken from a man younger than 35 in good health. Some clones in this sample may be carry-over from other donors' samples. This CDR3 reads CASTQRGQDYGYTF. Here the CDR3 DNA reads TGTGCCAGCACCCAACGGGGACAGGACTATGGCTACACCTTC.